This T cell receptor beta chain was identified in a study of CD8 T cells in Susac syndrome. On the study more broadly: There were Susac syndrome patients who were therapy-naive at blood draw, others on corticosteroids, and others on intravenous immunoglobulin alone.

J lost 1 base, V lost 3 bases, and 1 base had no gene match. The CDR3 is 14 amino acids. The germline CDR1 and CDR2 sequences are DFQATT and SNEGSKA (reference sequence). As to this clonotype: Its target is not known.

Random-hexamer reverse transcription was applied to about 0.45 to 1 ug RNA. Amplification of TCR beta CDR3 was carried out by immunoSEQ multiplex PCR, which covered 54 Vbeta and 13 Jbeta segments. TCRdb re-derived calls from the immunoSEQ multiplex PCR reads in MiXCR, one entry per CDR3 protein. The sample lists about 140,000 distinct CDR3 sequences; 95% were seen once. Overall study findings and caveats: The CD4+ T cell repertoires from Susac syndrome exhibited no clonal expansion.

V usage is TRBV20-1 and J usage is TRBJ2-2; 8 nucleotides line up with TRBD1. This clonotype was obtained from a human donor with Susac syndrome. Source material: CD4+ T cells from PBMCs. CDR3: CSARGQVNTGELFF. CDR3 coding DNA: TGCAGTGCTAGGGGACAGGTGAACACCGGGGAGCTGTTTTTT.